This T cell receptor (beta chain) appears in the sequencing data of a study of CD8+ T cells in alopecia areata. A word on this clone: The antigen is not known.

Study-level points and caveats: A single nonresponder leaves the baseline CD8+ expansion link to response uncertain. Many expanded lesional clones persisted in scalp and blood during tofacitinib treatment. Affected scalp, especially in alopecia totalis/universalis, had a higher clonality than normal scalp did.

Treatment of the sample: oral pan-JAK inhibitor, 5-10 mg twice daily. It was cDNA, reverse transcribed from extracted RNA, that served as the sequencing template. Here immunoSEQ multiplex PCR was the method, and the copy in TCRdb shows in-frame clones only, minus some. This table holds approximately 210,000 clones, 50% to 60% found once. The TCR was taken from a human donor with alopecia areata. The source was CD4+ T cells sorted from blood, collected at week 4, from a patient treated with tofacitinib.

The CDR3 protein is CASSQDGQGESSSGANVLTF. The CDR3 DNA reads TGCGCCAGCAGCCAAGATGGACAGGGAGAGTCTTCCTCTGGGGCCAACGTCCTGACTTTC. This rearrangement joins TRBV4-1 to TRBJ2-6; 8 nucleotides align to TRBD1. CDR3 length: 20 residues. The V gene's germline CDR1 is MGHRA and CDR2 YSYEKL. V lost 0 bases and J lost 0; bases outside the gene matches: 10.